Below, 26 T cell receptor beta chains from the same sample are listed, as sequenced in a study of response to subunit inactivated influenza vaccine. MiXCR was run by TCRdb on the RT-PCR reads, yielding one entry per CDR3 protein. The sample includes around 490,000 distinct CDR3 sequences, under 9% of them seen just once. The source was PBMCs from blood, collected less than 30 months after vaccination. These receptors originate from a man aged 50-75 years who received an inactivated influenza vaccine.

This clonotype was recorded at least ten times. The genes are TRBV7-8 and TRBJ1-2; 8 nucleotides match TRBD1. Germline assignment: CDR1 SGHVS and CDR2 FQNEAQ. This CDR3 region has 16 residues. J was trimmed by 6 bases and V by 5 bases; bases with no gene match: 14. In DNA, the CDR3 is TGTGCCAGCAGCCCCTTGGGGGCAGGGGGCTTCGATGGCTACACCTTC. Translated: CASSPLGAGGFDGYTF.

This clonotype was seen repeatedly, ten times or more. CDR3 sequence: CASSQVGPPGELFF. CDR3 coding DNA: TGTGCCAGCAGCCAAGTCGGCCCCCCCGGGGAGCTGTTTTTT. The chain links TRBV4-2 to TRBJ2-2, with D unclear. Germline CDR1 and CDR2: LGHNA and YNFKEQ. V dropped 1 base and J dropped 6 bases, with 9 bases sitting between them. The CDR3 loop spans 14 amino acids.

The chain combines TRBV5-1 with TRBJ2-2; perhaps TRBD2 as D (6 bases). The CDR3 consists of 16 residues. CDR1 SGHRS and CDR2 YFSETQ come from the germline V gene. With 2 bases removed from V and 0 bases from J, the gap between germline ends came to 11 bases. CDR3 coding DNA: TGCGCCAGCAGCTTTGGGGGGATACCGAACACCGGGGAGCTGTTTTTT. Its protein product is CASSFGGIPNTGELFF.

This clonotype showed up just a few times. This rearrangement joins TRBV28 to TRBJ2-1, with 10 bases identical to TRBD2. J lost 10 bases, V lost 3 bases, and 9 bases had no gene match. Germline CDR1 is MDHEN and CDR2 is SYDVKM. The CDR3 covers 15 residues. CDR3 in amino acids: CASSFMGLAIREQFF. DNA of the CDR3: TGTGCCAGCAGTTTCATGGGACTAGCGATTAGGGAGCAGTTCTTC.

This clonotype was seen many times. The V gene is TRBV7-6, the J gene TRBJ2-1; no firm D call. The germline gives CDR1 SGHVS, CDR2 FNYEAQ. CDR3 size: 12 residues. The V and J ends lost 4 bases and 7 bases respectively, with 8 bases between them. The CDR3, as DNA: TGTGCCAGCAGCTATCTAGGGAATGAGCAGTTCTTC. It translates to CASSYLGNEQFF.

CDR3 in DNA: TGCGCCAGCAACGATGGGGGTGAAGAGCAGTACTTC. Its translation is CASNDGGEEQYF. J is TRBJ2-7 and V is TRBV5-1; D tentatively fits TRBD1 or TRBD2 (5 bases each). Germline loops: CDR1 SGHRS, CDR2 YFSETQ. This CDR3 contains 12 residues. V lost 6 bases and J lost 7, with 14 bases in between.

About this clonotype: The junction departs from germline at one end; a sequencing error may be responsible. The rearrangement links TRBV7-7 to TRBJ2-1; D is unclear. The CDR3 sequence is 13 residues long. CDR1 SSHAT and CDR2 FNYEAQ come from the germline V gene (reference sequence). CDR3 DNA: TGTGCTAGCAGCTTATTGGGATCCAATGAGCAGTTCTTC. Translating it yields CASSLLGSNEQFF.

This clonotype was picked up a small number of times. The J gene is TRBJ2-1, the V gene TRBV5-5; D ambiguous. CDR1 is SGHKS, CDR2 YYEKEE, per germline (reference sequence). The CDR3 is made up of 13 amino acids. The V and J ends lost 7 bases and 2 bases respectively, with 10 bases between them. For the CDR3, the DNA is TGTGCCAGCCGATGGGCACCCTACAATGAGCAGTTCTTC. Translation: CASRWAPYNEQFF.

In its sample, this clonotype was seen many times. The chain is built from TRBV19 and TRBJ1-5; tentative D call: TRBD1 (5 bases). Trimming stripped 3 bases from V and 0 bases from J, with 12 bases between. The CDR3 extends over 16 amino acids. Germline assignment: CDR1 LNHDA and CDR2 SQIVND (reference sequence). As DNA, the CDR3 is TGTGCCAGTAGTATCGACTGGGGGGGTAGCAATCAGCCCCAGCATTTT. It encodes CASSIDWGGSNQPQHF.

The rearrangement joins TRBV5-1 to TRBJ2-2; D remains unclear. The germline gives CDR1 SGHRS, CDR2 YFSETQ. Trimming removed 4 bases from V and 6 bases from J, with 16 bases in between. CDR3 length: 15 amino acids. In DNA, the CDR3 is TGCGCCAGCAGCCCGACTGGCACGGCACCCGGGGAGCTGTTTTTT. It is translated as CASSPTGTAPGELFF.

A few counts support this clonotype. The rearrangement uses TRBV20-1 and TRBJ2-1, with TRBD1 identical over 8 bases. The CDR3 runs 13 residues. The germline V gene encodes CDR1 DFQATT and CDR2 SNEGSKA (reference sequence). Trimming cost V 2 bases and J 8 bases; bases outside gene matches: 5. CDR3 sequence: CSARRTGRDEQFF. The DNA of the CDR3 is TGCAGTGCTAGAAGGACAGGGCGGGATGAGCAGTTCTTC.

This clonotype was detected ten times or more. CDR3 nucleotides: TGTGCCAGCAGCGCCAGGACTAGCACAACGGGGCAAGAGACCCAGTACTTC. Translated: CASSARTSTTGQETQYF. The chain carries TRBV5-5 and TRBJ2-5; 8 nucleotides align to TRBD2. The CDR3 extends over 17 amino acids. Germline-derived CDR1 and CDR2 are SGHKS and YYEKEE (reference sequence). The V segment lost 4 bases and the J segment 2 bases; nucleotides outside the gene matches: 13.

This clonotype was seen at least ten times. The CDR3 DNA follows: TGTGCCAGCAGTTTAAGCGGGAGGATGAACTACAATGAGCAGTTCTTC. Translated: CASSLSGRMNYNEQFF. The chain uses TRBV12-3 or TRBV12-4 and TRBJ2-1; 9 bases agree with TRBD2. The CDR3 consists of 16 residues. V shed 2 bases, J shed 3 bases, and the junction held 5 bases outside the gene matches.

This clonotype was seen more than once but under ten times. The rearrangement joins TRBV20-1 to TRBJ1-1; D is possibly TRBD1 (6 bases). Germline V CDR1 and CDR2: DFQATT, SNEGSKA (reference sequence). This CDR3 is built from 14 residues. CDR3 nucleotides: TGCAGGCCTAGAACCGGGACACAGAACACTGAAGCTTTCTTT. It translates to CRPRTGTQNTEAFF.

This clonotype was seen more than once but under ten times. The chain carries TRBV20-1 and TRBJ1-5; the D gene is possibly TRBD1 (5 bases). Germline loops: CDR1 DFQATT, CDR2 SNEGSKA (reference sequence). This CDR3 region has 16 residues. The V gene lost 6 bases and the J gene lost 2 bases, with 20 bases spanning the gap. CDR3 amino acids: CSARIVRDEGNQPQHF. The CDR3 DNA is TGCAGTGCCCGCATCGTTCGGGACGAAGGCAATCAGCCCCAGCATTTT.

This clonotype occurred many times. The chain joins TRBV12-3 or TRBV12-4 to TRBJ2-1; 14 positions agree with TRBD2. This CDR3 is built from 15 residues. Germline trimming cut 7 bases from V and 6 bases from J; bases unmatched to any gene: 5. Written as DNA, the CDR3 is TGTGCCAGCACCCAGACTAGCGGGGGGGCCAATGAGCAGTTCTTC. Translated, it gives CASTQTSGGANEQFF.

The rearrangement uses TRBV9 and TRBJ2-1; no firm D call. The CDR3 consists of 13 residues. Germline V gene data show CDR1 as SGDLS and CDR2 as YYNGEE. Between the trimmed V and J ends, which lost 3 bases and 5 bases, there was a span of 9 bases. CDR3 in amino acids: CASSAPSNNEQFF. The CDR3 DNA is TGTGCCAGCAGCGCCCCTAGTAACAATGAGCAGTTCTTC.

This clonotype was observed at least ten times. The J gene is TRBJ2-3, the V gene TRBV12-3 or TRBV12-4; maybe TRBD1 (5 bases). The germline V and J ends were trimmed by 6 bases and 5 bases, with 9 bases remaining between them. The CDR3 contains 12 residues. CDR3 region: CASRGRGDTQYF. The CDR3 nucleotides are TGTGCCAGCAGGGGGCGAGGAGATACGCAGTATTTT.

This clonotype was picked up many times. Here the CDR3 DNA reads TGCGCCAGCAGCTTGAACAGGGACTACGAGCAGTACTTC. It translates to CASSLNRDYEQYF. The chain employs TRBV5-1 and TRBJ2-7, with a possible D match to TRBD1 (6 bases). CDR1 and CDR2 from the germline V gene are SGHRS and YFSETQ. The CDR3 has 13 amino acids. V lost 1 base to trimming and J lost 3 bases, with 8 bases between them.

This clonotype was found a few times. The V call is TRBV27, the J call TRBJ2-1; 10 nucleotides match TRBD2. CDR3 length: 17 amino acids. The germline V gene encodes CDR1 MNHEY and CDR2 SMNVEV (reference sequence). V was pared by 5 bases and J by 6 bases, with 13 bases of the junction left unmatched. In DNA form, the CDR3 reads TGTGCCAGCAGTCTTGCCGGCTGGAGCGGGGGGGCCAATGAGCAGTTCTTC. Translation: CASSLAGWSGGANEQFF.

This clonotype came up a few times. The CDR3 nucleotides are TGCGCCAGCAGCTTGGGTGTCCGGGCTGGTAATGAAAAACTGTTTTTT. Protein product: CASSLGVRAGNEKLFF. The chain couples TRBV5-1 to TRBJ1-4; no firm D call. Trimming removed 0 bases from V and 4 bases from J, with 13 bases in between. CDR3 length: 16 amino acids. Germline V gene sequence: CDR1 SGHRS, CDR2 YFSETQ.

This clonotype came up many times. The chain is built from TRBV28 and TRBJ2-1; 10 positions agree with TRBD2. Germline lookup yields CDR1 MDHEN and CDR2 SYDVKM. J gave up 4 bases and V 3 bases, and 6 bases lay outside the gene matches. The CDR3 is 16 amino acids. In nucleotides, the CDR3 is TGTGCCAGCAGTTTTGGCCTAGCGGGGGTTTACAATGAGCAGTTCTTC. Protein: CASSFGLAGVYNEQFF.

The rearrangement links TRBV20-1 to TRBJ1-5; D remains ambiguous. The CDR3 extends over 12 amino acids. Germline CDR1 reads DFQATT; CDR2 reads SNEGSKA (reference sequence). Trimming removed 7 bases from V and 3 bases from J, with 10 bases in between. The CDR3, as DNA: TGCAGTGTGGAGCCGTACAATCAGCCCCAGCATTTT. Translating gives CSVEPYNQPQHF.

This clonotype came up a few times. The rearrangement joins TRBV24-1 to TRBJ2-1, with a weak D call TRBD1 (5 bases). The CDR3 has 14 amino acids. Germline V gene data show CDR1 as KGHDR and CDR2 as SFDVKD. The ends were cut back, 3 bases at V and 8 bases at J, with 13 bases in the middle. The CDR3 loop is CATSDADRGDEQFF. CDR3 DNA sequence: TGTGCCACCAGTGATGCAGACAGAGGCGATGAGCAGTTCTTC.

There are many counts of this clonotype. The chain employs TRBV20-1 and TRBJ1-5; the match to TRBD1 covers 7 bases. With 3 bases clipped from V and 4 bases from J, the junction kept 6 bases outside the gene matches. The CDR3 has 14 residues. Germline values: CDR1 DFQATT, CDR2 SNEGSKA (reference sequence). In DNA form, the CDR3 reads TGCAGTGCTAGCTCCGGGACAGATAATCAGCCCCAGCATTTT. Translation: CSASSGTDNQPQHF.

Ten or more counts support this clonotype. The genes are TRBV11-2 and TRBJ2-1; TRBD1 agrees at 7 bases. The CDR3 contains 13 residues. V trimming: 0 bases; J trimming: 13 bases; junction bases outside the gene matches: 6. CDR1 and CDR2 from the germline V gene are SGHAT and FQNNGV. This chain's CDR3 is CASSLESGGEQFF. DNA for the CDR3: TGTGCCAGCAGCTTAGAGTCAGGGGGAGAACAGTTCTTC.